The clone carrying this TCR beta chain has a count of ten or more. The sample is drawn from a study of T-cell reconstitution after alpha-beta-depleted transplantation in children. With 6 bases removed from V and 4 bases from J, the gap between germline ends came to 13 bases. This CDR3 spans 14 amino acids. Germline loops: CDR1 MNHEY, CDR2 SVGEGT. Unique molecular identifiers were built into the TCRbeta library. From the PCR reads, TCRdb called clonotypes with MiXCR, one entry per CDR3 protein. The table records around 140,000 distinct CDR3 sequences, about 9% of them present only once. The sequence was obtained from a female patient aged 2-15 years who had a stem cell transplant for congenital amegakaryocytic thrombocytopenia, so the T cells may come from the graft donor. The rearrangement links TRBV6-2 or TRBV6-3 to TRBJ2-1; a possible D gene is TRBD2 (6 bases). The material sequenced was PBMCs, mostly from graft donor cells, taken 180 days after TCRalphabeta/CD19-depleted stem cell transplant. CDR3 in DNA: TGTGCCAGCAGGCGGGACGGCTCTTACAATGAGCAGTTCTTC. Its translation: CASRRDGSYNEQFF.